Listed here are 27 T cell receptor beta chains from one sample, sequenced in a study of immune heterogeneity within non-small cell lung tumors. TCR beta CDR3 amplification used multiplex PCR with 32 V and 13 J primers. TCRdb redid the calling of the multiplex PCR reads with MiXCR, one entry per CDR3 protein. The sample records around 2,500 distinct CDR3 sequences, approximately 14% being singletons. Samples each supplied around 600 ng of bulk tumor genomic DNA as template. Multiple widely separated biopsies were taken from each primary tumor at surgery. It was patients with untreated, newly diagnosed non-small cell lung cancer who underwent curative surgery. The sequenced material came from lung tumor tissue. These receptors came from a female donor with non-small cell lung cancer.

The rearrangement uses TRBV6-5 and TRBJ2-3, with D perhaps given as TRBD1 or TRBD2 (5 bases each). V lost 0 bases and J 5 bases, leaving 6 bases between the germline ends. The CDR3 is 13 amino acids. Germline-derived CDR1 and CDR2 are MNHEY and SVGAGI. CDR3 in DNA: TGTGCCAGCAGTTACTCTGGGGGAGATACGCAGTATTTT. It codes for CASSYSGGDTQYF.

The rearrangement links TRBV6-5 to TRBJ2-1; 10 bases line up with TRBD2. Germline assignment: CDR1 MNHEY and CDR2 SVGAGI. The CDR3 loop spans 17 amino acids. The junction had 12 bases not matched to a gene; V was cut back by 2 bases and J by 8 bases. The DNA for the CDR3 is TGTGCCAGCAGTTACGGATCTAGCGGGAGATTTGGCGATGAGCAGTTCTTC. It encodes CASSYGSSGRFGDEQFF.

This clonotype was detected ten times or more. The chain has TRBV7-3 and TRBJ2-1; D call uncertain. The germline V gene has CDR1 SGHTA and CDR2 FQGTGA. Trimming shortened V by 8 bases and J by 5 bases, and 7 bases separated the two germline ends. The CDR3 contains 11 residues. CDR3: CASAQNNEQFF. The CDR3 DNA sequence: TGTGCCAGCGCGCAGAACAATGAGCAGTTCTTC.

This clonotype is labeled as medium-sized. This chain joins TRBV14 and TRBJ1-2; perhaps TRBD1 as D (6 bases). Germline values: CDR1 SGHDN, CDR2 FVKESK. V lost 0 bases to trimming and J lost 4 bases, with 12 bases between them. The CDR3 length is 15 residues. The CDR3, as DNA: TGTGCCAGCAGCCAAGACCCGGGGGCTGTCTATGGCTACACCTTC. It translates to CASSQDPGAVYGYTF.

This clonotype is medium-sized by share. This sequence joins TRBV29-1 and TRBJ2-1; 11 nucleotides align to TRBD1. CDR1 and CDR2 (germline): SQVTM, ANQGSEA. The CDR3 spans 14 residues. The J segment lost 5 bases and the V segment lost 4 bases, leaving 4 bases of the junction unmatched. CDR3 sequence: CSVAGTGGNNEQFF. Here the CDR3 DNA reads TGCAGCGTTGCTGGGACAGGGGGTAACAATGAGCAGTTCTTC.

This clonotype is deemed medium-sized. The J gene is TRBJ2-2, the V gene TRBV27; 8 bases agree with TRBD1. V shed 6 bases and J 6 bases; nucleotides not matched to a gene: 6. The CDR3 extends over 14 amino acids. The germline V gene has CDR1 MNHEY and CDR2 SMNVEV (reference sequence). The CDR3 sequence: CASRGDRSPGELFF. The CDR3, as DNA: TGTGCCAGCAGGGGGGACAGGAGCCCCGGGGAGCTGTTTTTT.

V usage is TRBV5-5 and J usage is TRBJ1-1; D gene ambiguous. Deletions cut 0 bases from V and 4 bases from J, with 13 bases between. CDR1 and CDR2 (germline): SGHKS, YYEKEE (reference sequence). This CDR3 has 15 residues. The CDR3 nucleotides read TGTGCCAGCAGCTTGGTGGGTGGGGTGTTCACTGAAGCTTTCTTT. Translating it yields CASSLVGGVFTEAFF.

By sample fraction, this clonotype is medium-sized. The gene calls are TRBV5-1 and TRBJ2-1; 8 bases are a match to TRBD1. V gave up 2 bases and J gave up 8 bases; unmatched junction bases: 12. The length of the CDR3 is 16 residues. Germline lookup yields CDR1 SGHRS and CDR2 YFSETQ. CDR3 amino acids: CASSLEQGARSDEQFF. DNA for the CDR3: TGCGCCAGCAGCTTAGAGCAGGGGGCGCGCAGCGATGAGCAGTTCTTC.

This clonotype qualifies as medium-sized. The genes are TRBV9 and TRBJ2-7; D is tentatively TRBD1 or TRBD2 (5 bases each). Deletions cut 3 bases from V and 3 bases from J, with 16 bases between. Germline assignment: CDR1 SGDLS and CDR2 YYNGEE. The CDR3 has 15 amino acids. The CDR3 nucleotides read TGTGCCAGCAGCGCTGGGACCGGACCGGTCTACGAGCAGTACTTC. It translates to CASSAGTGPVYEQYF.

The chain has TRBV4-1 and TRBJ2-1; TRBD2 matches at 9 bases. The germline V gene encodes CDR1 MGHRA and CDR2 YSYEKL. The V and J ends lost 4 bases and 8 bases, in that order; junction bases with no gene match: 9. This CDR3 contains 15 residues. This CDR3 reads CASSRSQREEDEQFF. CDR3 sequence (DNA): TGCGCCAGCAGCCGGTCCCAGCGGGAGGAGGATGAGCAGTTCTTC.

The rearrangement uses TRBV9 and TRBJ2-7; 7 bases line up with TRBD2. The CDR3 runs 16 residues. Germline values: CDR1 SGDLS, CDR2 YYNGEE. V was clipped by 8 bases and J by 2 bases; unmatched bases: 16. The CDR3 loop reads CARRVGGLAVPYEQYF. CDR3 nucleotides: TGTGCCAGAAGAGTGGGTGGGCTAGCGGTCCCCTACGAGCAGTACTTC.

This clonotype appeared many times. The V call is TRBV7-9, the J call TRBJ2-5; 7 bases are shared with TRBD2. The CDR3 has 11 residues. Germline V CDR1 and CDR2: SEHNR, FQNEAQ (reference sequence). Trimming cost V 8 bases and J 5 bases; bases outside gene matches: 2. CDR3 coding DNA: TGTGCCAGCCGGCGGGGGGAGACCCAGTACTTC. Encoded protein: CASRRGETQYF.

This clonotype has a count of ten or more. The chain couples TRBV3-1 to TRBJ2-1; tentatively, D is TRBD2 (5 bases). The CDR3 totals 16 residues. Germline CDR1 LGHDT, CDR2 YNNKEL (reference sequence). Deletions cut 3 bases from V and 0 bases from J, with 12 bases between. CDR3 coding DNA: TGTGCCAGCAGCCAGGGTAGCGATGACTCCTACAATGAGCAGTTCTTC. It specifies CASSQGSDDSYNEQFF.

Notes on this clonotype: A much larger clone lies a single base off, so this may be a read error. V gene TRBV7-3 combines with J gene TRBJ2-1, with TRBD1 identical over 10 bases. This CDR3 is built from 19 residues. Germline CDR1 and CDR2: SGHTA and FQGTGA. The J segment lost 6 bases and the V segment lost 4 bases, leaving 18 bases of the junction unmatched. The CDR3 spells CASSSRTPRDRGVTNEQFF. CDR3 sequence (DNA): TGTGCCAGCAGCTCCCGAACTCCTCGGGACAGGGGTGTAACCAATGAGCAGTTCTTC.

By frequency in the sample, this clonotype is medium-sized. The CDR3 nucleotides read TGTGCCACCAGCAACCCTAGGACAGGGGGCTCCTACGAGCAGTACTTC. It encodes CATSNPRTGGSYEQYF. This rearrangement joins TRBV15 to TRBJ2-7; 10 positions match TRBD1. Unmatched junction bases numbered 6, after V lost 4 bases and J lost 0 bases. This CDR3 has 16 amino acids. The germline gives CDR1 LNHNV, CDR2 YYDKDF (reference sequence).

This clonotype was seen more than once but under ten times. The CDR3 end shows no conserved phenylalanine or tryptophan, and so a read error is likely. The V call is TRBV28, the J call TRBJ2-1, with D possibly TRBD2 on 6 matching bases. Looked up from germline, CDR1 is MDHEN and CDR2 is SYDVKM. Trimming left V 7 bases short and J 8 bases short, with 21 bases between. CDR3 length: 15 residues. As DNA, the CDR3 is TGTGCCAGCACCCTTCTTTTCGCTACGGGGGATGAGCAGTTCCTC. Protein: CASTLLFATGDEQFL.

V gene TRBV12-3 or TRBV12-4 combines with J gene TRBJ2-5, with unresolved D. V lost 6 bases, J lost 4 bases, and 21 bases lay in between. The CDR3 totals 16 residues. This chain's CDR3 is CASSPHQELVRETQYF. DNA for the CDR3: TGTGCCAGCAGCCCCCATCAGGAGTTAGTTAGAGAGACCCAGTACTTC.

Concerning this clonotype itself: This clone may be a read error of a much larger clone one base away. The limits of the CDR3 on the DNA are not certain, so only TCRdb's listed CDR3 is given. This chain uses TRBV5-1 with TRBJ1-1; whether TRBD1, the table's D call, matches the DNA was not checked. The CDR3 is 15 residues long, counting both termini. The germline V gene encodes CDR1 SGHRS and CDR2 YFSETQ. Here the CDR3 reads CASSFAGGSHTEVFF.

Many counts were recorded for this clonotype. The chain uses TRBV9 and TRBJ1-1; perhaps TRBD1 as D (5 bases). V was trimmed by 0 bases and J by 3 bases, leaving 6 bases between them. Germline lookup yields CDR1 SGDLS and CDR2 YYNGEE. CDR3 length: 13 amino acids. The CDR3 sequence: CASSVGDDTEAFF. The CDR3 nucleotides are TGTGCCAGCAGCGTAGGGGACGACACTGAAGCTTTCTTT.

By share of the sample, this clonotype is medium-sized. The chain joins TRBV20-1 to TRBJ1-2; 7 bases line up with TRBD1. The CDR3 loop spans 13 amino acids. V lost 2 bases and J lost 8; bases outside the gene matches: 8. The germline V gene has CDR1 DFQATT and CDR2 SNEGSKA (reference sequence). The DNA for the CDR3 is TGCAGTGCTAGATCCGGGACAGTTAGCGGCTACACCTTC. As protein: CSARSGTVSGYTF.

By proportion, this clonotype is medium-sized. This rearrangement joins TRBV30 to TRBJ2-1; 7 positions match TRBD2. Germline-derived CDR1 and CDR2 are GTSNPN and SVGIG (reference sequence). This CDR3 has 16 amino acids. Germline trimming cut 0 bases from V and 0 bases from J; bases unmatched to any gene: 5. CDR3 loop: CAWSVAAGVSYNEQFF. For the CDR3, the DNA is TGTGCCTGGAGTGTAGCGGCGGGAGTCTCCTACAATGAGCAGTTCTTC. The variable domain in full, completed from reference TRBV30 and TRBJ2-1, reads SQTIHQWPATLVQPVGSPLSLECTVEGTSNPNLYWYRQAAGRGLQLLFYSVGIGQISSEVPQNLSASRPQDRQFILSSKKLLLSDSGFYLCAWSVAAGVSYNEQFFGPGTRLTVL.

Comments on this clonotype: One junction end does not reproduce the germline sequence, and a read error may be involved. CDR3 nucleotides: TGTGCCAGCAGTTGCCGGAACAGGGTTAATGAAAAACTGGTTTTT. Translating gives CASSCRNRVNEKLVF. The genes are TRBV28 and TRBJ1-4; D is possibly TRBD1 (6 bases). The CDR3 length is 15 residues. Germline loops: CDR1 MDHEN, CDR2 SYDVKM.

This clonotype is labeled as medium-sized. The chain carries TRBV6-1 and TRBJ1-1, with D perhaps matching TRBD1 (5 bases). With 0 bases removed from V and 0 bases from J, the gap between germline ends came to 14 bases. Germline V lookup: CDR1 MNHNS, CDR2 SASEGT. CDR3 length: 17 amino acids. CDR3 residues: CASSEAPRGRVNTEAFF. As DNA, the CDR3 is TGTGCCAGCAGTGAAGCCCCGCGGGGCAGGGTGAACACTGAAGCTTTCTTT.

The V call is TRBV7-6, the J call TRBJ1-3; unclear D gene. This CDR3 is built from 15 residues. Germline V gene sequence: CDR1 SGHVS, CDR2 FNYEAQ. V was clipped by 1 base and J by 3 bases, with 10 bases between them. The CDR3 region is CASSLDQSYGNTIYF. As DNA, the CDR3 is TGTGCCAGCAGCTTAGACCAGAGCTATGGAAACACCATATATTTT.

This clonotype is deemed medium-sized (0.01 to 0.1%). The genes are TRBV19 and TRBJ2-1, with 12 bases aligning to TRBD2. This CDR3 region has 16 residues. V gave up 3 bases and J gave up 6 bases; unmatched junction bases: 6. The germline CDR1 and CDR2 sequences are LNHDA and SQIVND (reference sequence). The CDR3 bases are TGTGCCAGTAGTATCCCGACTAGCGGGAGTACCAATGAGCAGTTCTTC. It is translated as CASSIPTSGSTNEQFF.

This clonotype counts as medium-sized (0.01 to 0.1%). This chain joins TRBV11-2 and TRBJ1-2, with D hard to call. Germline-derived CDR1 and CDR2 are SGHAT and FQNNGV. The germline V and J ends were trimmed by 5 bases and 2 bases, with 15 bases remaining between them. CDR3 length equals 15 residues. The CDR3 DNA is TGTGCCAGCAGCCTACTCAGTAGTTCAAACTATGGCTACACCTTC. It specifies CASSLLSSSNYGYTF.

About this clonotype: A much larger clone lies a single base off, so this may be a read error. The V gene is TRBV20-1, the J gene TRBJ1-6; 7 bases agree with TRBD1. CDR3 length equals 14 residues. Per germline, CDR1 DFQATT and CDR2 SNEGSKA (reference sequence). CDR3 region: CIAQGGGGNSPLHF. CDR3 DNA sequence: TGCATTGCCCAGGGGGGGGGAGGTAATTCACCCCTCCACTTT.